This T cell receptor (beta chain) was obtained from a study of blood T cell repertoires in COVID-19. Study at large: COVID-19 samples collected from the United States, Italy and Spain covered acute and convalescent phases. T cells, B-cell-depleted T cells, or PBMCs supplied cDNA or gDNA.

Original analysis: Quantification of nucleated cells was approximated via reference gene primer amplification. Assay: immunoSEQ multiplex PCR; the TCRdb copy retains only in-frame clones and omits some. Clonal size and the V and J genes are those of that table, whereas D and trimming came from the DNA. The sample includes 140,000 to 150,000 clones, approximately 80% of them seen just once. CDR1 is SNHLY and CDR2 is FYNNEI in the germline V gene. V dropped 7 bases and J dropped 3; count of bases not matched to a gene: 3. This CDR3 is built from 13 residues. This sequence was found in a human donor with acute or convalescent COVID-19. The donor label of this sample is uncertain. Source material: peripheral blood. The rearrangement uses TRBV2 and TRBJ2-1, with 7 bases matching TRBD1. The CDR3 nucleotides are TGTGCCAGCAAGGGACAGCTCTACAATGAGCAGTTCTTC. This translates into CASKGQLYNEQFF.